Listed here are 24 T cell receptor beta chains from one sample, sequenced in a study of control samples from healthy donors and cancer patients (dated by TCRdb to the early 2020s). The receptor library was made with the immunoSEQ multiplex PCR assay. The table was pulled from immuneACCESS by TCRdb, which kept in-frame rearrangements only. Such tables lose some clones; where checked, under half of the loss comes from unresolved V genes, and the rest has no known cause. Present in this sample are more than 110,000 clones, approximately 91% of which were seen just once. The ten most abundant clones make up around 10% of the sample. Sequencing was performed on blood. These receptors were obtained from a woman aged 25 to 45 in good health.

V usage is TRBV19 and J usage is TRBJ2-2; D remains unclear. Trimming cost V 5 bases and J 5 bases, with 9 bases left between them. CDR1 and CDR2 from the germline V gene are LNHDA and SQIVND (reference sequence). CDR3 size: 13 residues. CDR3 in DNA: TGTGCCAGTAGTTTCCTGGGAACCGGGGAGCTGTTTTTT. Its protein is CASSFLGTGELFF.

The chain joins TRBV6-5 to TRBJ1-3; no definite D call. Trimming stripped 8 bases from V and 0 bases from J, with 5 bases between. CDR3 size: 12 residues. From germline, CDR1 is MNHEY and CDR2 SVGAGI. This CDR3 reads CASRGSGNTIYF. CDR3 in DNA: TGTGCCAGCCGGGGCTCTGGAAACACCATATATTTT.

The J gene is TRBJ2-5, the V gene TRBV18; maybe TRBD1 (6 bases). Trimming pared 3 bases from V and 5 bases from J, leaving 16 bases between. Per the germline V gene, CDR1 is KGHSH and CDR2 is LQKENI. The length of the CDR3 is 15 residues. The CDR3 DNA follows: TGTGCCAGCTCACCCCCAGGCGGCCAGGGGGAGACCCAGTACTTC. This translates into CASSPPGGQGETQYF.

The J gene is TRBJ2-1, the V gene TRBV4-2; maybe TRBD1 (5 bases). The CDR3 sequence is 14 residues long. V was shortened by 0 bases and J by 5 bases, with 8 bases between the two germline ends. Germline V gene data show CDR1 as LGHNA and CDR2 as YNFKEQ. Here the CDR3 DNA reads TGTGCCAGCAGCCAAGACCCCAGGGACAATGAGCAGTTCTTC. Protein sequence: CASSQDPRDNEQFF.

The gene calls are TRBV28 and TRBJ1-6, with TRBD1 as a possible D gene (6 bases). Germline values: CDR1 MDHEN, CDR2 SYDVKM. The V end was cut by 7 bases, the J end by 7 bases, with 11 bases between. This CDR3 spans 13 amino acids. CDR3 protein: CASIGTTNSPLHF. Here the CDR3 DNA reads TGTGCCAGCATTGGGACAACAAATTCACCCCTCCACTTT.

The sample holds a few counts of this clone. The CDR3 loop is CASSHGRSQETQYF. CDR3 bases: TGTGCCAGCAGCCACGGGCGGAGCCAAGAGACCCAGTACTTC. The gene calls are TRBV3-1 (or the pseudogene TRBV3-2) and TRBJ2-5; no definite D call. CDR3 length: 14 amino acids. V was cut by 3 bases and J by 1 base, with 9 bases left in between. The germline gives CDR1 LGHDT, CDR2 YNNKEL (reference sequence).

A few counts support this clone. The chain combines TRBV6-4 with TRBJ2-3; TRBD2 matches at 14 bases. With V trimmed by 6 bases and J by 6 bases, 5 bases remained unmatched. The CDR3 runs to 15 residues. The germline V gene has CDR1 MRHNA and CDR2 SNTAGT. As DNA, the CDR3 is TGTGCCAGCAGCGGACTAGCGGGAGGCAGGGATACGCAGTATTTT. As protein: CASSGLAGGRDTQYF.

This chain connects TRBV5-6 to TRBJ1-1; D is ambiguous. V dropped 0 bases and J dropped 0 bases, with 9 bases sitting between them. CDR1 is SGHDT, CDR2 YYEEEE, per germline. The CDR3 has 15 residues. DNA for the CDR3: TGTGCCAGCAGCTTGGTGTTGGGGATGAACACTGAAGCTTTCTTT. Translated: CASSLVLGMNTEAFF.

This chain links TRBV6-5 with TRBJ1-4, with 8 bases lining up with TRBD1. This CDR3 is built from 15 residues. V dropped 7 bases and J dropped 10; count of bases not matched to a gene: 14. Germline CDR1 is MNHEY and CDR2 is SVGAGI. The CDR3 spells CASTPGQGGIGKLFF. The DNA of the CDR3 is TGTGCCAGCACCCCCGGACAGGGAGGGATAGGAAAACTGTTTTTT.

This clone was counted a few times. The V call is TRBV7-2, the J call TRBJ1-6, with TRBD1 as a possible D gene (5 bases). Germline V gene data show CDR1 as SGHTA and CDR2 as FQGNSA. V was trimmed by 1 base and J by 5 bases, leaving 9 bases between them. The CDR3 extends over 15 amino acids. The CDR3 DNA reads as TGTGCCAGCAGCTTAGGTGGGGGGAATAATTCACCCCTCCACTTT. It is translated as CASSLGGGNNSPLHF.

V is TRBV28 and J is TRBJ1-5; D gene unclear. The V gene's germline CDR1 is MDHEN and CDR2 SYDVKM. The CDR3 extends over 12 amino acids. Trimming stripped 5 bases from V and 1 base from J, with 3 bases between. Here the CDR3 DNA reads TGTGCCAGCAGTGGGAGCAATCAGCCCCAGCATTTT. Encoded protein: CASSGSNQPQHF.

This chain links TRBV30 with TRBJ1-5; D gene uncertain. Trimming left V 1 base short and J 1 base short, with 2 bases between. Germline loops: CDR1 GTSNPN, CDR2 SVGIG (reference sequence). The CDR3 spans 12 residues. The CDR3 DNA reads TGTGCCTGGAGTGGGAGCAATCAGCCCCAGCATTTT. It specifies CAWSGSNQPQHF. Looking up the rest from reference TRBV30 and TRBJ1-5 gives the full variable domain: SQTIHQWPATLVQPVGSPLSLECTVEGTSNPNLYWYRQAAGRGLQLLFYSVGIGQISSEVPQNLSASRPQDRQFILSSKKLLLSDSGFYLCAWSGSNQPQHFGDGTRLSIL.

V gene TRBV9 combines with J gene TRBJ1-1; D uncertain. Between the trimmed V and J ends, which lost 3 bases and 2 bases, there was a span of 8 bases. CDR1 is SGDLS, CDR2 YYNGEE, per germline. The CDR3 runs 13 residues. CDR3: CASSAHGNTEAFF. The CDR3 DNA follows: TGTGCCAGCAGCGCTCACGGTAACACTGAAGCTTTCTTT.

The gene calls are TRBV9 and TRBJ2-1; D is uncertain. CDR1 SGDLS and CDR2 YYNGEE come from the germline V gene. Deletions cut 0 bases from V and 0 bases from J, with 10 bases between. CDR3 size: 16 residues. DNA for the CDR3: TGTGCCAGCAGCGTAGTTGGCGGCCCCTCCTACAATGAGCAGTTCTTC. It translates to CASSVVGGPSYNEQFF.

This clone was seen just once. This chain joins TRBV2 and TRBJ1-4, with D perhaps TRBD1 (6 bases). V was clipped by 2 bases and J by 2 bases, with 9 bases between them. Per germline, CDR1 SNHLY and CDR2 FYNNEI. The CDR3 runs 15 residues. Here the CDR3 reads CASSEQGFTNEKLFF. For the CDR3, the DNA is TGTGCCAGCAGTGAACAGGGGTTTACTAATGAAAAACTGTTTTTT.

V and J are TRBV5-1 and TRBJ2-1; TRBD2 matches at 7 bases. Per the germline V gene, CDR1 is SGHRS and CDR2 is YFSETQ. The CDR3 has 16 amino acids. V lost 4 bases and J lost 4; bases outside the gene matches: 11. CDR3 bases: TGCGCCAGCAGCCCCCGCCCGGCGGGAGATTACAATGAGCAGTTCTTC. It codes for CASSPRPAGDYNEQFF.

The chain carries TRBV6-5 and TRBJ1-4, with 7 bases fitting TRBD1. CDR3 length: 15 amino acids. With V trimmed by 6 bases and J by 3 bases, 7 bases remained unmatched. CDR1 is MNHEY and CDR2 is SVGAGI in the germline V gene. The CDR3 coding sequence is TGTGCCAGCAGCCTAAATCAGGGGGCTAATGAAAAACTGTTTTTT. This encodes CASSLNQGANEKLFF.

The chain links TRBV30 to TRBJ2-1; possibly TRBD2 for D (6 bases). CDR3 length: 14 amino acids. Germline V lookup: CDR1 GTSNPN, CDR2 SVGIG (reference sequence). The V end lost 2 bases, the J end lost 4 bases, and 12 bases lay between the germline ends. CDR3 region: CAWSSLADYNEQFF. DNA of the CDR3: TGTGCCTGGAGTTCTTTAGCGGATTACAATGAGCAGTTCTTC.

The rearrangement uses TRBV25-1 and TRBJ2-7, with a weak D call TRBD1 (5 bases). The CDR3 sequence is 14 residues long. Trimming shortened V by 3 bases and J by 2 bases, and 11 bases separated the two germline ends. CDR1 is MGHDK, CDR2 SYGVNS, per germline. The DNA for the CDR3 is TGTGCCAGCAGTGAGGCCAGCAGGGCCTACGAGCAGTACTTC. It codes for CASSEASRAYEQYF.

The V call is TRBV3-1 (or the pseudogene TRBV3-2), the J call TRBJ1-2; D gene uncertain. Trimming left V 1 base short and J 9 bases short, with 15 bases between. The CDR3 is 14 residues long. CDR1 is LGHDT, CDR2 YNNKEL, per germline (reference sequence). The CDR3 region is CASSQADRADSYTF. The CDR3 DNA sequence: TGTGCCAGCAGCCAAGCAGACCGAGCGGATAGCTACACCTTC.

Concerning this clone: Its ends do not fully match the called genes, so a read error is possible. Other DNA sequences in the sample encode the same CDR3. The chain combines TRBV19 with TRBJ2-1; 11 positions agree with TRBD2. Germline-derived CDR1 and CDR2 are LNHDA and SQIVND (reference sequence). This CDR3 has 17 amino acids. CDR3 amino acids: CASSRGLADPSYNEQFF. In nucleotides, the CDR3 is TGTGCCAGTAGTAGGGGACTAGCGGATCCCTCCTACAATGAACAGTTCTTC.

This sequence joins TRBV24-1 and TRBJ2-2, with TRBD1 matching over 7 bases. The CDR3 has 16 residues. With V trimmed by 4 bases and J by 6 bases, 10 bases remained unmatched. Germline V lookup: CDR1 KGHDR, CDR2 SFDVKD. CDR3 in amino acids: CATSDRTGVGPGELFF. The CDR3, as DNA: TGTGCCACCAGTGACCGCACAGGGGTTGGTCCCGGGGAGCTGTTTTTT.

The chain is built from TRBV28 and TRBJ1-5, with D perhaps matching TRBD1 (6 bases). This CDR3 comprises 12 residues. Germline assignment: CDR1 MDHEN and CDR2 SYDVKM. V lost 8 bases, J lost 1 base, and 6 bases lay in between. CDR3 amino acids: CASGQSNQPQHF. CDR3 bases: TGTGCCAGCGGACAGAGCAATCAGCCCCAGCATTTT.

The CDR3: CASSLAGTPGNYEQYF. In nucleotides, the CDR3 is TGTGCCAGCAGCTTGGCCGGGACACCCGGAAACTACGAGCAGTACTTC. This chain links TRBV5-6 with TRBJ2-7; a weak D match, TRBD1 (6 bases). V lost 0 bases to trimming and J lost 3 bases, with 16 bases between them. CDR3 size: 16 residues. The V gene's germline CDR1 is SGHDT and CDR2 YYEEEE.